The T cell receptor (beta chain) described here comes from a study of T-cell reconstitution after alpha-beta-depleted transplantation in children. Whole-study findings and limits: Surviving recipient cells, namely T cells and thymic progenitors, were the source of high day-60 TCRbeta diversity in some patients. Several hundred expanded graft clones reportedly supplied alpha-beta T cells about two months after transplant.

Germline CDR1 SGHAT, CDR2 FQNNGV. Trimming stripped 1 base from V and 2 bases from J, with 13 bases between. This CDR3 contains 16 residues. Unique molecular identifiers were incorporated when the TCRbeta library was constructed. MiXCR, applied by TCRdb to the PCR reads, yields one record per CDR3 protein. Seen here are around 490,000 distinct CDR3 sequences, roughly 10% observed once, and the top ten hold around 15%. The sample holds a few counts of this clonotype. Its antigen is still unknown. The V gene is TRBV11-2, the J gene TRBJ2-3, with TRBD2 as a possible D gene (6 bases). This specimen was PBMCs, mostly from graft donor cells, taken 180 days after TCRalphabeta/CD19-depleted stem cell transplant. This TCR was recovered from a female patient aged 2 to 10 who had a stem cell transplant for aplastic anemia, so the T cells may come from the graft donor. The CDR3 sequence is CASSLAWDSDTDTQYF. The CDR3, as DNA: TGTGCCAGCAGCTTAGCTTGGGACTCGGACACAGATACGCAGTATTTT.